This T cell receptor (beta chain) derives from a study of regulatory dendritic cells for organ transplantation. In the study overall: Day 6 dendritic cell cultures were stimulated with LPS. Study results and caveats: Mature dendritic cells appeared to drive more memory CD8+ clonal expansion than regulatory ones. Memory CD8+ T cells were the most oligoclonal; naive cells were highly diverse.

CDR3 length: 14 amino acids. V lost 4 bases and J lost 5; bases outside the gene matches: 6. Per germline, CDR1 SGDLS and CDR2 YYNGEE. Sorted T cells were CFSE-labeled and cultured four to five days with allogeneic regulatory or mature dendritic cells at 1:10. FACS sorted CD4+ or CD8+ T cells into CD45RA+ naive and CD45RO+ memory. The method was immunoSEQ multiplex PCR; TCRdb's version includes in-frame clones alone and lacks a portion of them. This sample has about 10,000 clones, with roughly 65% found just once. This clone has just a few counts. Its antigen is unknown. Sequenced: naive CD4+ T cells from blood cultured with dendritic cells. Subset specified: CD45RA+ naive T cells. The TCR originated in a human donor in good health. V gene TRBV9 combines with J gene TRBJ2-7; 10 bases match TRBD1. The CDR3 is CASSSGQGIHEQYF. In DNA form, the CDR3 reads TGTGCCAGCAGCTCGGGACAGGGGATCCACGAGCAGTACTTC.